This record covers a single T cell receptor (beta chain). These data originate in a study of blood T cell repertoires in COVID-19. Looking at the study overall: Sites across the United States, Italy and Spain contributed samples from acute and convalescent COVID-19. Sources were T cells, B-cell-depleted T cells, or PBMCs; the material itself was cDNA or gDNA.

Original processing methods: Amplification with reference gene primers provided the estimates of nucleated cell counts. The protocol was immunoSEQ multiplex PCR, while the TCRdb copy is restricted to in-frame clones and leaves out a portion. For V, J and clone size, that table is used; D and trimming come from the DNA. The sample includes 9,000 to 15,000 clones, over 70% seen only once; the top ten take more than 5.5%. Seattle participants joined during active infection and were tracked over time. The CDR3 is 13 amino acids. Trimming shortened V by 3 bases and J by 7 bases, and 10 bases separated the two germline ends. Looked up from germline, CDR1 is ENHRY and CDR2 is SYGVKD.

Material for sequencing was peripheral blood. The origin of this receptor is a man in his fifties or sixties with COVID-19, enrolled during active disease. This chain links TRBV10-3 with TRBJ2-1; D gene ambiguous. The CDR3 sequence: CAISEVEENEQFF. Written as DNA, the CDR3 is TGTGCCATCAGTGAAGTCGAGGAAAATGAGCAGTTCTTC.